These T cell receptor beta chains were read from a single sample in a study of OX40 agonist ivuxolimab in advanced cancers. Profiling relied on immunoSEQ multiplex PCR, and the TCRdb table lists in-frame clones only, not all of them. This sample has 95,000 to 150,000 clones; 85% to 95% occur once, and the top ten carry roughly 0.15%. The specimen was CD4+ or CD8+ T cells sorted from blood, collected in a trial of the OX40 agonist ivuxolimab. Source of these receptors: an adult with an advanced solid tumor such as melanoma, head and neck, liver or kidney cancer. Both conserved end residues are part of each CDR3. Some rows mark clone size as missing; the rest say once, few, many or name a class of expanded clone.

V,size,J,CDR3
TRBV5-1,NA,TRBJ2-3,CASSYGLAGGTDTQYF
TRBV5-4,once,TRBJ2-3,CASSLRTGASTDTQYF
TRBV5-4,once,TRBJ1-4,CASSSDGNNEKLFF
TRBV5-8,NA,TRBJ2-6,CASRPQGSGANVLTF
TRBV2,NA,TRBJ2-6,CASREYPSGANVLTF
TRBV7-9,NA,TRBJ1-5,CASSADRGNNQPQHF
TRBV6-5,NA,TRBJ2-3,CASKGGGLGTQYF
TRBV19,NA,TRBJ1-4,CASSWAGGNEKLFF
TRBV30,NA,TRBJ1-2,CAWRDRGTYGYTF
TRBV10-3,NA,TRBJ2-2,CATGGGTGELFF
TRBV28,NA,TRBJ2-7,CASGGGRRTYEQYF
TRBV9,NA,TRBJ2-1,CASSPLENEQFF
TRBV2,NA,TRBJ2-5,CASRGLTVGGETQYF
TRBV28,NA,TRBJ1-2,CASRRLSHGYTF
TRBV18,NA,TRBJ2-7,CASSPSVREEEQYF
TRBV11-2,NA,TRBJ2-4,CASSSLAGKNIQYF
TRBV28,NA,TRBJ1-4,CASSYSEKLFF
TRBV19,NA,TRBJ2-3,CASKELAATDTQYF
TRBV18,NA,TRBJ1-5,CASSPDSTSNQPQHF
TRBV20-1,NA,TRBJ2-3,CSARFQNTQYF
TRBV6-5,NA,TRBJ1-2,CASSYRGGYTF
TRBV7-2,once,TRBJ2-3,CASSLGLAGGSTDTQYF
TRBV14,NA,TRBJ1-4,CASSQDSSRAPDEKLFF
TRBV7-9,NA,TRBJ2-7,CASSPLTGTRGEQYF
TRBV28,NA,TRBJ1-1,CASSSAKGFVFF
TRBV4-1,once,TRBJ2-3,CATTDGLATTDTQYF
TRBV18,few,TRBJ1-2,CASSLAGPKEYGYTF
TRBV28,NA,TRBJ2-3,CASSLPAPDTQYF
TRBV7-9,NA,TRBJ2-1,CASSLWVGTGRLNEQFF
TRBV6-5,NA,TRBJ1-6,CASSYSIDGYNSPLHF
TRBV6-1,few,TRBJ2-2,CASSEDGRGYTGELFF
TRBV6-5,NA,TRBJ1-1,CASRTVNLNTEAFF
TRBV19,NA,TRBJ2-5,CASRGSGETQYF
TRBV6-5,NA,TRBJ1-6,CASSGQGNAPLHF
TRBV5-6,NA,TRBJ2-5,CASSRGQGAGETQYF
TRBV28,NA,TRBJ2-2,CASGLYLAGDTGELFF
TRBV13,NA,TRBJ2-3,CASSSRRWGRTDTQYF